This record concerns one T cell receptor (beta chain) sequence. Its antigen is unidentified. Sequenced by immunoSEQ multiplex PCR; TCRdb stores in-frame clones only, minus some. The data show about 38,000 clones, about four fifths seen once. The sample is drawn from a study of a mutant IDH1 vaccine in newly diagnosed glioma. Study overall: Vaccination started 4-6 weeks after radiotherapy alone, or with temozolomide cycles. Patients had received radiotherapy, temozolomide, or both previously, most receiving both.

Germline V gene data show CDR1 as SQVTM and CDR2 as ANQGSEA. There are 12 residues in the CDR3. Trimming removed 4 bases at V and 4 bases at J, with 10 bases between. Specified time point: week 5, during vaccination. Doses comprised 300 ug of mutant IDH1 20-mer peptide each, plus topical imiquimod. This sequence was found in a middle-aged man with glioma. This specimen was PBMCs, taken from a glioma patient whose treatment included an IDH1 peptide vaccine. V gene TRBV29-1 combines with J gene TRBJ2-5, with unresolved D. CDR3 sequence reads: CSVVGVGETQYF. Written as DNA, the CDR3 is TGCAGCGTTGTGGGTGTTGGAGAGACCCAGTACTTC.